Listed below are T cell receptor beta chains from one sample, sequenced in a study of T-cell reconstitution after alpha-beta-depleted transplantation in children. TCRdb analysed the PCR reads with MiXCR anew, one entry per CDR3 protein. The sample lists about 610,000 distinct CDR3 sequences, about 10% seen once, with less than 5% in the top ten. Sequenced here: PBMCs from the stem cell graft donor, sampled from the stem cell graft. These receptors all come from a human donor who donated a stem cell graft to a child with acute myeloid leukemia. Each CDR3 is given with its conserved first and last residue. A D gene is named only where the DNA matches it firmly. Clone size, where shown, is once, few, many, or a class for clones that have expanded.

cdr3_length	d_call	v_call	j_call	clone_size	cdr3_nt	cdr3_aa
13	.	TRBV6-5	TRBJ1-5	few	TGTGCCACGGCGAATTGGAGCAATCAGCCCCAGCATTTT	CATANWSNQPQHF
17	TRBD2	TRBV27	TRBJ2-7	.	TGTGCCAGCAGTTTATGGGGAGCCCAGGGCGGGAGGAACCCCCAGTACTTC	CASSLWGAQGGRNPQYF
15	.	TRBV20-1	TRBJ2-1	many	TGCAGTGCTAATTCCCTGGCGGCTCTATACAATGAGCAGTTCTTC	CSANSLAALYNEQFF
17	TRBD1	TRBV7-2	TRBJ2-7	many	TGTGCCAGCAGCACAAGGGACAGGACCACAGGATCCTACGAGCAGTACTTC	CASSTRDRTTGSYEQYF
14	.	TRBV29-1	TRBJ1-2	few	TGCAGCGTGGTCGCGGGGGCCTCTAACTATGGCTACACCTTC	CSVVAGASNYGYTF
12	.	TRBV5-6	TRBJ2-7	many	TGTGCCAGCAGCTTGGCGCAGTTCGAGCAGTACTTC	CASSLAQFEQYF
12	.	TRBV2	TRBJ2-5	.	TGTGCCACCAACGCGGCCGGGGAGACCCAGTACTTC	CATNAAGETQYF
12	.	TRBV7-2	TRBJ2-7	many	TGTGCCAGCACCCCCCGCTCCTACGAGCAGTACTTC	CASTPRSYEQYF
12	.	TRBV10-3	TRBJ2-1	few	TGTGCCATCAGTGAGAGGGACAATGAGCAGTTCTTC	CAISERDNEQFF
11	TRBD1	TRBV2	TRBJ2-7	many	TGTGCCAGCAAGGACAGGGACGAGCAGTACTTC	CASKDRDEQYF
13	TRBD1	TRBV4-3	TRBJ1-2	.	TGCGCCAGCAGCCAAGAGACAGGGGGGGGCTACACCTTC	CASSQETGGGYTF
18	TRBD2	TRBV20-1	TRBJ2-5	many	TGCAGTGCTAGAGATCCGAGCGGGAGCGACGGAGGGAGGGAGACCCAGTACTTC	CSARDPSGSDGGRETQYF
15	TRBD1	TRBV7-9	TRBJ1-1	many	TGTGCCAGCAGGGACAGGGGTGGGTTGGACACTGAAGCTTTCTTT	CASRDRGGLDTEAFF
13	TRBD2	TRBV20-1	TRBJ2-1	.	TGCAGTGCTGGGACTAGCGCGAACAATGAGCAGTTCTTC	CSAGTSANNEQFF
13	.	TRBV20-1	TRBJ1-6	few	TGCACCTCTCGGGGCCAGGGTAATTCACCCCTCCACTTT	CTSRGQGNSPLHF
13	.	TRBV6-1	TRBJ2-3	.	TGTGCCAGCAGTGAGGGAGAAACAGATACGCAGTATTTT	CASSEGETDTQYF
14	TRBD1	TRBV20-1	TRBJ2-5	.	TGCAGTGCCCTGAGGGGACAGGGACAAGAGACCCAGTACTTC	CSALRGQGQETQYF
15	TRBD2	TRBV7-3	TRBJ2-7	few	TGTGCCAGCAGCCTAGGGCTAGCGGGGATCTACGAGCAGTACTTC	CASSLGLAGIYEQYF
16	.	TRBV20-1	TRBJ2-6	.	TGCAGTGCTAGATTAAGTGAAAGCTCTGGGGCCAACGTCCTGACTTTC	CSARLSESSGANVLTF
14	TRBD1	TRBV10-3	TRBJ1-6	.	TGTGCCATCAGGGGACAGGGGGCAGGTTCACCCCTCCACTTT	CAIRGQGAGSPLHF
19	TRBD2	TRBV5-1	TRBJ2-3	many	TGCGCCAGCAGCTCCCGACGGGCATGGCGGGAGGGACTCACAGATACGCAGTATTTT	CASSSRRAWREGLTDTQYF
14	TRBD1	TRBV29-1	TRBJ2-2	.	TGCAGCGTTGATAGACAGGGTAGTCTCGGGGAGCTGTTTTTT	CSVDRQGSLGELFF
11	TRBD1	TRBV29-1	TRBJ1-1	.	TGCAGCGTTGGTTGGGGACAGGAAGCTTTCTTT	CSVGWGQEAFF
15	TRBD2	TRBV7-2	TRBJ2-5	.	TGTGCCAGCAGCTTAGTGGCTAGCGGGTTCGAGACCCAGTACTTC	CASSLVASGFETQYF
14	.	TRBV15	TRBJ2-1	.	TGTGCCACCAGCAGAATAACAGGGTTGAGTGAGCAGTTCTTC	CATSRITGLSEQFF
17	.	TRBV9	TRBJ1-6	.	TGTGCCAGCAGCCCTTTCAGGGATAGCTCCTATAATTCACCCCTCCACTTT	CASSPFRDSSYNSPLHF
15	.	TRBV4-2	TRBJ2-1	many	TGTGCCAGCAGCCCGATTGGCGCGGGGATCAATGAGCAGTTCTTC	CASSPIGAGINEQFF
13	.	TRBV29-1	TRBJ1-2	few	TGCAGCGGCCGGGAACAAACTAACTATGGCTACACCTTC	CSGREQTNYGYTF
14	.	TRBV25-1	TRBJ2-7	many	TGTGCCAGCAGTGTAGGGGACACCCTCTACGAGCAGTACTTC	CASSVGDTLYEQYF
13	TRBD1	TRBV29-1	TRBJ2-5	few	TGCAGCGCAGGGGACAGTCGCCACGAGGGCCAGTACTTC	CSAGDSRHEGQYF
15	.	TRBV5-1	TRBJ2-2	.	TGCGCCAGCAGCTTGCCGACAGGGAACACCGGGGAGCTGTTTTTT	CASSLPTGNTGELFF
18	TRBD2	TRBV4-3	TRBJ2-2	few	TGCGCCAGCAGCCAAGATCTGGCGGGAGGGGTGAACACCGGGGAGCTGTTTTTT	CASSQDLAGGVNTGELFF
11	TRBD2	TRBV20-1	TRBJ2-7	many	TGCAGCGCGGGGGGACCCTACGAGCAGTACTTC	CSAGGPYEQYF
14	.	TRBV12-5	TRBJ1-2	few	TGTGCTAGGGACCCGGAGGGGCGCAGCAATGGCTACACCTTC	CARDPEGRSNGYTF
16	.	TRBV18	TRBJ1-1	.	TGTGCCAGCTCGCCCCCCCCGGGACGTATGAACACTGAAGCTTTCTTT	CASSPPPGRMNTEAFF
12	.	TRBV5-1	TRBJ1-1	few	TGCGCCAGCAGCCCGGGGGGGGATGAAGCTTTCTTT	CASSPGGDEAFF
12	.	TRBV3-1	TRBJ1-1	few	TGTGCCAGCAGCCAAGGGTTGGGGGAGGCTTTCTTT	CASSQGLGEAFF
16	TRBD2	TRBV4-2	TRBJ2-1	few	TGTGCCAGCAGCCGTCTAGCGGGAACAGGGTACAATGAGCAGTTCTTC	CASSRLAGTGYNEQFF
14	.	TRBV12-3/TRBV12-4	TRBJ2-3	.	TGTGCCAGCAGTTTCGGGCTAGCGACAGATACGCAGTATTTT	CASSFGLATDTQYF
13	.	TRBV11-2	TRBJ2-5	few	TGTGCCAGCAGCTTGAGTGTCCTTGAGACCCAGTACTTC	CASSLSVLETQYF
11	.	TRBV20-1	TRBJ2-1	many	TGCAGTGCGTCTCAGGGAAATGAGCAGTTCTTC	CSASQGNEQFF
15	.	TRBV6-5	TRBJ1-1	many	TGTGCCAGCAGGAGGACAGTTAACATGAACACTGAAGCTTTCTTT	CASRRTVNMNTEAFF
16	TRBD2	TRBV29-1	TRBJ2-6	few	TGCAGCGTTGGCGGACTAGGAGCTTCGGGGGCCAACGTCCTGACTTTC	CSVGGLGASGANVLTF
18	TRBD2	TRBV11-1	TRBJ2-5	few	TGTGCCAGCAGCTTAGCTCCTAGCGGGAGGGCCGGACTGGAGACCCAGTACTTC	CASSLAPSGRAGLETQYF
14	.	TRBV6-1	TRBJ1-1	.	TGTGCCAGCAGAAGACAGGACATGAACACTGAAGCTTTCTTT	CASRRQDMNTEAFF
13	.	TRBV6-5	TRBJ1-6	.	TGTGCCAGCCGTACAGGGTCCGACTCACCCCTCCACTTT	CASRTGSDSPLHF
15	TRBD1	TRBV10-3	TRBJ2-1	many	TGTGCCATCAGTCCCCGGACAGGGGATTTCAATGAGCAGTTCTTC	CAISPRTGDFNEQFF
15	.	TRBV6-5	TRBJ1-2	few	TGTGCCAGCAGTTACTCAGGGCAGAATAACTATGGCTACACCTTC	CASSYSGQNNYGYTF
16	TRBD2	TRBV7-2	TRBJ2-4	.	TGTGCCAGCAGCCCTAGCGGGCGATTAGCCAAAAACATTCAGTACTTC	CASSPSGRLAKNIQYF